The present entry profiles one T cell receptor (beta chain) with its context. The antigen this receptor binds is unknown. No qualities accompany the bases; no much larger clone lies one base away. At the junction V is shortened by 3 bases and J by 4 bases, with 19 bases in between. Reading from cysteine to phenylalanine, the CDR3 counts 17 amino acids. Only the CDR3 DNA stays, 51 bases, in frame from base 1. The germline V gene (reference sequence) supplies CDR1 SEHNR and CDR2 FQNEAQ. This sample is part of a study of T cell changes during pregnancy in multiple sclerosis (dated by TCRdb to about 2019). Concerning the study at large: In women with multiple sclerosis, the researchers looked at how the T cell repertoire shifted as pregnancy progressed.

Library creation used the immunoSEQ multiplex PCR assay. Held by TCRdb, this immuneACCESS table contains in-frame sequences only and omits some clones. Under half of the omission traces to an unresolved V gene where checked; the cause of the rest is unknown. The sample table records tens of thousands of clones; around 92% of these occur just once. The ten largest clones add up to almost 1.5% of the sample. Sequencing was performed on peripheral blood, taken after pregnancy. Rearrangement joined TRBV7-9 to TRBJ2-1, and perhaps TRBD2 as D gene, on 8 matching bases. This sequence originates from a female donor with multiple sclerosis, enrolled in a pregnancy study. The CDR3: CASSLFLGRGPYNEQFF. The bases are TGTGCCAGCAGCTTGTTTCTCGGGAGGGGGCCTTACAATGAGCAGTTCTTC.